The 8 T cell receptor beta chains below come from one sample, sequenced in a study of regulatory T cells in long-lasting Graves disease. iRepertoire HTBI primers and Arm-PCR of CDR3 regions built TCR beta libraries. One entry per CDR3 protein, called by TCRdb with MiXCR from the multiplex PCR reads. The table has around 470,000 distinct CDR3 sequences, 14% seen once. Sample time point: newly diagnosed GD, antithyroid drugs for less than 3 months. Making the TCR library involved RNA that had been extracted from PBMCs. The data also belong to a second study, concerning T cells in Graves' hyperthyroidism and ophthalmopathy.

Sample: peripheral blood mononuclear cells (PBMCs), taken at new diagnosis, from a patient treated with antithyroid drugs. These receptors were taken from a woman in her 50s with Graves disease.

At least ten counts were recorded for this clonotype. CDR3: CASSQTPTENTEAFF. CDR3 nucleotides: TGTGCCAGCAGCCAAACCCCGACAGAGAACACTGAAGCTTTCTTT. The chain couples TRBV3-1 to TRBJ1-1, with D tentatively TRBD1 (5 bases). Trimming removed 2 bases from V and 1 base from J, with 11 bases in between. The CDR3 is 15 amino acids. Germline CDR1 is LGHDT and CDR2 is YNNKEL (reference sequence).

This clonotype showed up just once. A much more abundant neighbour one base away suggests this may be a read error. The rearrangement uses TRBV3-1 and TRBJ2-1; tentative D call: TRBD1 (6 bases). Looked up from germline, CDR1 is LGHDT and CDR2 is YNNKEL (reference sequence). The CDR3 has 14 amino acids. The CDR3 DNA reads as TGTGCCGGCAGCCCATCGACAGGTTTGGGTGAGCAGTTCTTC. It codes for CAGSPSTGLGEQFF.

This clonotype was counted ten times or more. The chain employs TRBV5-1 and TRBJ2-3; possibly TRBD2 for D (5 bases). Per germline, CDR1 SGHRS and CDR2 YFSETQ. The CDR3 runs 13 residues. V lost 4 bases, J lost 4 bases, and 10 bases lay in between. The CDR3, as DNA: TGCGCCAGCAGCCAAGAGGGCTCAGATACGCAGTATTTT. Translation gives CASSQEGSDTQYF.

Concerning this clonotype itself: The junction departs from germline at one end; a sequencing error may be responsible. The chain uses TRBV6-1 and TRBJ1-1; 7 bases are a match to TRBD1. The CDR3 has 13 residues. Looked up from germline, CDR1 is MNHNS and CDR2 is SASEGT. The CDR3 is CASSQTGNTDAFF. CDR3 DNA sequence: TGTGCCAGCAGCCAGACAGGGAACACTGATGCTTTCTTT.

This clonotype was seen only once. Possible read error: a much larger clone is one base away. The J gene is TRBJ2-3, the V gene TRBV29-1, with a possible D match to TRBD2 (5 bases). The J call may not be correct, given that the DNA end is closer to TRBJ2-7. The CDR3 is 12 residues long. Germline V lookup: CDR1 SQVTM, CDR2 ANQGSEA. The CDR3 nucleotides are TGCAGCGTTGGAGGGATTCCATACGAGCAGTACTTC. Protein product: CSVGGIPYEQYF.

This clonotype was seen ten or more times. V gene TRBV27 combines with J gene TRBJ1-2, with TRBD1 matching over 7 bases. The germline gives CDR1 MNHEY, CDR2 SMNVEV (reference sequence). The CDR3 covers 14 residues. Losses at the gene ends were 6 bases for V and 0 bases for J; bases not matched to a gene: 4. The CDR3 reads CASRRGTANYGYTF. The CDR3 DNA reads as TGTGCCAGCAGGAGAGGGACAGCTAACTATGGCTACACCTTC.

This clonotype was detected ten times or more. This may be a read error, as it is one base from a much larger clone. This chain uses TRBV7-3 with TRBJ2-3; tentative D call: TRBD2 (6 bases). Judging by the DNA end, TRBJ2-1 fits better; the J call may be wrong. The germline CDR1 and CDR2 sequences are SGHTA and FQGTGA. The CDR3 consists of 11 residues. The CDR3 DNA reads as TGTGCCAGCAGCTCGGGGGATGAGCAGTTCTTC. This sequence encodes CASSSGDEQFF.

The chain uses TRBV20-1 and TRBJ1-5; no firm D call. V was shortened by 7 bases and J by 3 bases, with 16 bases between the two germline ends. Germline V lookup: CDR1 DFQATT, CDR2 SNEGSKA (reference sequence). The CDR3 covers 14 residues. CDR3 nucleotides: TGCAGTGTCGGGGTCGGTCGTTCCAATCAGCCCCAGCATTTT. Its protein is CSVGVGRSNQPQHF.